The clone carrying this T cell receptor (beta chain) was counted a few times. Its cognate antigen is unknown. Molecular barcoding with unique molecular identifiers was used for the TCRbeta library. TCRdb independently ran MiXCR on the PCR reads; one entry per CDR3 protein. In the table there are 440,000 or so distinct CDR3 sequences, roughly 44% of which are singletons. The CDR3 runs 13 residues. V lost 6 bases and J 4 bases, leaving 13 bases between the germline ends. Germline CDR1 SQVTM, CDR2 ANQGSEA. The data were obtained in a study of T-cell reconstitution after alpha-beta-depleted transplantation in children. General study points: In patients about two months after transplant, alpha-beta T cells reportedly arose from several hundred expanded graft clones. Hyperexpanded clones declined; after one year, newly produced T cells mostly supplied diversity. Certain patients had high TCRbeta diversity at day 60, and it came from recipient T cells and thymic progenitors that survived.

The source of this sequence is a girl aged 2 to 10 with aplastic anemia, due to receive a stem cell transplant. The chain uses TRBV29-1 and TRBJ2-1; D is unresolved. The sequences come from PBMCs, collected before TCRalphabeta/CD19-depleted stem cell transplant. CDR3 amino acids: CSVLRVLYNEQFF. DNA for the CDR3: TGCAGCGTCCTACGAGTCCTTTACAATGAGCAGTTCTTC.